This entry is about one TCR beta chain. As yet, its antigen is unknown. These data originate in a study of T cell responses to AZD1222 COVID-19 vaccine. Study-wide results and caveats: At baseline, seropositivity was found in only five or six AZD1222 recipients. Mapped onto spike, vaccine-associated CD4 TCRs spanned it and were dominant at 160-218 and 743-854. Most donors were white British and more were female, and clonal diversity was possibly underestimated.

Trimming removed 0 bases at V and 1 base at J, with 10 bases between. The CDR3 loop spans 15 amino acids. CDR1 and CDR2 (germline): SGHRS, YFSETQ. The data were produced by immunoSEQ multiplex PCR, yet TCRdb's version contains in-frame clones alone and is incomplete. This table has 140,000 to 150,000 clones, about 92% appearing once. The V and J genes are TRBV5-1 and TRBJ1-1, with D possibly TRBD1 on 5 matching bases. This clonotype was sampled from an adult in good health. The sample consisted of peripheral blood, taken on day 0 of AZD1222 vaccination. CDR3 protein: CASSLVPGSNTEAFF. CDR3 DNA sequence: TGCGCCAGCAGCTTGGTTCCAGGGTCGAACACTGAAGCTTTCTTT. Together with reference TRBV5-1 and TRBJ1-1, the CDR3 gives the full variable domain: KAGVTQTPRYLIKTRGQQVTLSCSPISGHRSVSWYQQTPGQGLQFLFEYFSETQRNKGNFPGRFSGRQFSNSRSEMNVSTLELGDSALYLCASSLVPGSNTEAFFGQGTRLTVV.